This T cell receptor (beta chain) was captured in a study of blood T cells in healthy people across ages. A remark on this clonotype: Its antigen remains unidentified. The junction departs from the called germline gene at one end, perhaps through a read error.

This CDR3 has 16 amino acids. CDR1 is SGHTA, CDR2 FQGNSA, per germline. Study-wide results and caveats: When set beside aged donors, long-lived donors presented more naive CD4+ cells and higher diversity.

A second PCR of about 6 to 12 cycles used a sample-barcoded 5' primer and a J-beta primer mix. Via MiXCR, TCRdb re-called the 5' RACE reads, giving one row per CDR3 protein. The sample contains 1.5 million to 2 million distinct CDR3 sequences, around 48% of which appear only once. The chain couples TRBV7-2 to TRBJ2-1; D might be TRBD1 (6 bases). The sequence was collected from a woman aged 40 to 50 in good health. Sequencing was performed on blood. In DNA form, the CDR3 reads TGTGCCAGCACCTTACGACGACAGGATCGCAACAATGAGCAGTTCTTC. Encoded protein: CASTLRRQDRNNEQFF.